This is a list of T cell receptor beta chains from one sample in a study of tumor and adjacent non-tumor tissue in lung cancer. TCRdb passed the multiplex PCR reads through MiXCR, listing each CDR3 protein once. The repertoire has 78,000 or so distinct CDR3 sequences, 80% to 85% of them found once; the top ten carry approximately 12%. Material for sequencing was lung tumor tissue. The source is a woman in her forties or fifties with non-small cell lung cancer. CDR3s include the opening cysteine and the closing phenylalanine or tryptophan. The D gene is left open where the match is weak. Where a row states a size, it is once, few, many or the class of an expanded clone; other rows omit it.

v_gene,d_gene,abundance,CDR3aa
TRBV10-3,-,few,CAISESGLGLEVFF
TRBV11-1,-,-,CASSLGANYGQYF
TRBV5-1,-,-,CATSPDSISTDTQFF
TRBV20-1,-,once,CSAWGERNSYEQYF
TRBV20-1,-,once,CSARASRQPYDQYF
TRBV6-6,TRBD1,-,CASRQDRGPWGYIF
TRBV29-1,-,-,CSVLLGLGFVNIEYF
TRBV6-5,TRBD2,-,CAGSYARLANNNEQFF
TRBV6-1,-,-,CASSEVHTEQYF
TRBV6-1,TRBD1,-,CVSSAPGGGEINDQFF
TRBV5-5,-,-,CANSLVPGEVVTYEQYF
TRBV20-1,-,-,CNARFGQETRYF
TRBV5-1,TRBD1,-,CANGLSTGQGAGNEQFF
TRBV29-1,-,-,CSIVLSLGPGGTQYF
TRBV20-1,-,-,CSAGAEGQWGTQFF
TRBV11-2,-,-,CATSSTREEQLF
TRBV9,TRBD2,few,CASSVAAGANTGELFF
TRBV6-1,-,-,CVSSLTWDTLYEQYF
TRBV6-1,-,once,CASILVGMRTGELFF
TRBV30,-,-,CAWNLGPEQFF
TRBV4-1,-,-,CTSNQPLATDTQYF
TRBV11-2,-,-,CASSQEQFGGYAF
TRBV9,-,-,CASSPGQNPRNEQFF
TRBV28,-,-,CASSPSSSGSNQPQHF
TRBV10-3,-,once,CAISESRANDQYF
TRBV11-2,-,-,CASSLVVGPSYEQYF
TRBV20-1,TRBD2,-,CSGPPGGGRRETQYF